This T cell receptor beta chain is drawn from a study of OX40 agonist ivuxolimab in advanced cancers. If patients had autoimmune disease history or systemic immunosuppression, they were excluded. Per germline, CDR1 SGHTA and CDR2 FQGTGA. The CDR3 totals 15 residues. With 5 bases removed from V and 0 bases from J, the gap between germline ends came to 11 bases. Using immunoSEQ multiplex PCR, the repertoire was profiled, and TCRdb retains in-frame clones only, with some absent. The table records 21,000 or so clones, more than 75% of them present only once. The chain employs TRBV7-3 and TRBJ2-1; no firm D call. The clonotype comes from an adult with an advanced solid tumor such as melanoma, head and neck, liver or kidney cancer. The specimen comprised CD4+ or CD8+ T cells sorted from blood, sampled in a trial of the OX40 agonist ivuxolimab. The chain's CDR3 is CASSPLGGSYNEQFF. The CDR3 nucleotides are TGTGCCAGCAGCCCGCTGGGCGGCTCCTACAATGAGCAGTTCTTC.